The 32 T cell receptor beta chains in this list originate from one sample, sequenced in a study of cytomegalovirus exposure and HLA in healthy donors. With 60 Vbeta and 13 Jbeta primers, the PCR was carried out. The data were produced by immunoSEQ multiplex PCR, yet TCRdb's version contains in-frame clones alone and is incomplete. Seen here are approximately 99,000 clones, 73% observed once, and the top ten hold 3% to 4%. The specimen was PBMCs. The receptors derive from a man aged 40-49 years in good health and CMV-seronegative.

This chain connects TRBV5-5 to TRBJ2-7, with TRBD1 as a possible D gene (5 bases). V was trimmed by 4 bases and J by 0 bases, leaving 17 bases between them. Germline V gene data show CDR1 as SGHKS and CDR2 as YYEKEE (reference sequence). This CDR3 contains 16 residues. The CDR3 reads CASSRLGAGYSYEQYF. In DNA form, the CDR3 reads TGTGCCAGCAGCCGCCTTGGAGCAGGGTACTCCTACGAGCAGTACTTC.

As for this clone: The same CDR3 also results from other DNA sequences found in this sample. The rearrangement joins TRBV6-5 to TRBJ1-2, with 11 bases aligning to TRBD1. V shed 2 bases and J 4 bases; nucleotides not matched to a gene: 6. Germline V gene sequence: CDR1 MNHEY, CDR2 SVGAGI. CDR3 size: 16 residues. CDR3 sequence reads: CASSYVRTGGGYGYTF. The CDR3, as DNA: TGTGCCAGCAGTTACGTTAGGACAGGGGGCGGCTATGGCTACACCTTC.

The genes are TRBV9 and TRBJ2-7; D is undetermined. CDR1 SGDLS and CDR2 YYNGEE come from the germline V gene. The length of the CDR3 is 15 residues. V was clipped by 0 bases and J by 0 bases, with 10 bases between them. The CDR3 protein is CASSVGGPSSYEQYF. CDR3 nucleotides: TGTGCCAGCAGCGTAGGTGGTCCCAGCTCCTACGAGCAGTACTTC.

The V and J genes are TRBV6-5 and TRBJ2-5, with no clear D. The V gene lost 2 bases and the J gene lost 4 bases, with 17 bases spanning the gap. The germline gives CDR1 MNHEY, CDR2 SVGAGI. The CDR3 extends over 16 amino acids. CDR3 in amino acids: CASSYVSFGGLETQYF. In nucleotides, the CDR3 is TGTGCCAGCAGTTACGTCTCCTTCGGCGGTTTAGAGACCCAGTACTTC.

This clone turned up a few times. The chain employs TRBV6-5 and TRBJ2-3; TRBD2 agrees at 8 bases. Germline assignment: CDR1 MNHEY and CDR2 SVGAGI. The CDR3 has 14 residues. J was trimmed by 2 bases and V by 5 bases; bases with no gene match: 3. The CDR3 spells CASSISGATDTQYF. In DNA, the CDR3 is TGTGCCAGCAGTATTAGCGGGGCCACAGATACGCAGTATTTT.

This rearrangement joins TRBV4-2 to TRBJ2-7; 8 positions agree with TRBD1. From germline, CDR1 is LGHNA and CDR2 YNFKEQ. The CDR3 contains 14 residues. The V segment lost 3 bases and the J segment 2 bases; nucleotides outside the gene matches: 3. The CDR3 nucleotides are TGTGCCAGCAGCCAGGGACAGGTAGCCTACGAGCAGTACTTC. It codes for CASSQGQVAYEQYF.

In this sample, this clone turned up once. The chain employs TRBV7-6 and TRBJ2-5; weak D call: TRBD2 (5 bases). V was clipped by 1 base and J by 4 bases, with 10 bases between them. The CDR3 loop spans 14 amino acids. From germline, CDR1 is SGHVS and CDR2 FNYEAQ. For the CDR3, the DNA is TGTGCCAGCAGCTTAGTGCCGGGGAGAGAGACCCAGTACTTC. Protein: CASSLVPGRETQYF.

Only a few counts were recorded for this clone. A read error is likely, as this CDR3 ends without the conserved phenylalanine or tryptophan. The CDR3 coding sequence is TGTGCCAGTCTCCACCCGGGACAGGGGAACACTGAAGCTTTCGTT. Translation: CASLHPGQGNTEAFV. The V gene is TRBV2, the J gene TRBJ1-1; the match to TRBD1 covers 9 bases. The V segment lost 9 bases and the J segment 1 base; nucleotides outside the gene matches: 9. In germline, CDR1 is SNHLY, CDR2 FYNNEI. The CDR3 runs 15 residues.

The rearrangement joins TRBV5-1 to TRBJ2-1; 7 positions agree with TRBD1. The CDR3 is made up of 14 amino acids. Germline V CDR1 and CDR2: SGHRS, YFSETQ. With V trimmed by 4 bases and J by 4 bases, 5 bases remained unmatched. The CDR3 reads CASSHGTVYNEQFF. The CDR3 coding sequence is TGCGCCAGCAGCCACGGGACAGTTTACAATGAGCAGTTCTTC.

This chain uses TRBV5-1 with TRBJ2-5; weak D call: TRBD1 (5 bases). V was trimmed by 4 bases and J by 2 bases, leaving 18 bases between them. CDR3 length equals 16 residues. Germline values: CDR1 SGHRS, CDR2 YFSETQ. The CDR3 sequence is CASSPNWAGPQETQYF. The CDR3 DNA reads TGCGCCAGCAGCCCAAATTGGGCAGGGCCGCAAGAGACCCAGTACTTC. Full variable domain (missing parts from reference TRBV5-1 and TRBJ2-5): KAGVTQTPRYLIKTRGQQVTLSCSPISGHRSVSWYQQTPGQGLQFLFEYFSETQRNKGNFPGRFSGRQFSNSRSEMNVSTLELGDSALYLCASSPNWAGPQETQYFGPGTRLLVL.

The chain links TRBV5-1 to TRBJ2-3; 8 bases are a match to TRBD2. This CDR3 contains 14 residues. The germline V gene has CDR1 SGHRS and CDR2 YFSETQ. Trimming removed 6 bases from V and 4 bases from J; junction bases left unmatched: 7. CDR3 DNA: TGCGCCAGCAAGGACGGGGGGGCTCCAGATACGCAGTATTTT. It is translated as CASKDGGAPDTQYF.

The V and J genes are TRBV5-1 and TRBJ2-6; D remains unclear. The CDR3 is 16 residues long. The V end was cut by 0 bases, the J end by 1 base, with 8 bases between. Germline V lookup: CDR1 SGHRS, CDR2 YFSETQ. CDR3 amino acids: CASSLEPLSGANVLTF. Here the CDR3 DNA reads TGCGCCAGCAGCTTGGAACCGCTATCTGGGGCCAACGTCCTGACTTTC. Complete variable domain (other parts from reference TRBV5-1 and TRBJ2-6): KAGVTQTPRYLIKTRGQQVTLSCSPISGHRSVSWYQQTPGQGLQFLFEYFSETQRNKGNFPGRFSGRQFSNSRSEMNVSTLELGDSALYLCASSLEPLSGANVLTFGAGSRLTVL.

This clone showed up just once. The V gene is TRBV5-4, the J gene TRBJ2-3; 10 bases are shared with TRBD2. The CDR3 sequence is 16 residues long. Germline V gives CDR1 SGHNT, CDR2 YYREEE (reference sequence). V lost 2 bases and J lost 2; bases outside the gene matches: 5. The CDR3 region has the DNA TGTGCCAGCAGCTTCCCACTAGCGGGGCACACAGATACGCAGTATTTT. As protein: CASSFPLAGHTDTQYF.

This chain connects TRBV10-3 to TRBJ1-6, with a tentative D call TRBD1 (5 bases). Germline CDR1 ENHRY, CDR2 SYGVKD. The CDR3 is 14 residues long. The V end lost 6 bases, the J end lost 10 bases, and 16 bases lay between the germline ends. CDR3 residues: CAIRATSSGSPLHF. CDR3 DNA sequence: TGTGCCATCAGGGCGACAAGTTCAGGGTCACCCCTCCACTTT.

This clone was counted a few times. The V gene is TRBV4-3, the J gene TRBJ2-3; D gene ambiguous. This CDR3 region has 14 residues. Trimming removed 0 bases at V and 2 bases at J, with 6 bases between. The germline gives CDR1 LGHNA, CDR2 YSLEER. CDR3 DNA sequence: TGCGCCAGCAGCCAAGAAACCTACACAGATACGCAGTATTTT. It translates to CASSQETYTDTQYF.

The chain recombines TRBV7-9 with TRBJ2-6, with a possible D match to TRBD1 (7 bases). The germline gives CDR1 SEHNR, CDR2 FQNEAQ (reference sequence). Trimming took off 6 bases at V and 4 bases at J, with 22 bases between the two ends. The CDR3 runs 18 residues. The CDR3 loop reads CASRRTGDSLSGANVLTF. CDR3 coding DNA: TGTGCCAGCAGACGCACAGGGGACTCCCTGTCCGGGGCCAACGTCCTGACTTTC.

The rearrangement links TRBV7-9 to TRBJ2-7; TRBD2 is a possible D gene (6 bases). This CDR3 is built from 16 residues. V dropped 5 bases and J dropped 3 bases, with 20 bases sitting between them. Germline CDR1 is SEHNR and CDR2 is FQNEAQ (reference sequence). The CDR3 bases are TGTGCCAGCAGCCTTCCGACCGGAGGGAGGCTCTACGAGCAGTACTTC. Protein: CASSLPTGGRLYEQYF.

The sample holds one count of this clone. The chain is built from TRBV9 and TRBJ2-7; 8 bases match TRBD2. The CDR3 totals 16 residues. The J segment lost 0 bases and the V segment lost 1 base, leaving 6 bases of the junction unmatched. CDR1 SGDLS and CDR2 YYNGEE come from the germline V gene. DNA for the CDR3: TGTGCCAGCAGCGTATCTACGGGGGGGACCTCCTACGAGCAGTACTTC. This sequence encodes CASSVSTGGTSYEQYF.

V usage is TRBV19 and J usage is TRBJ2-7; the D gene is possibly TRBD1 (6 bases). CDR1 and CDR2 from the germline V gene are LNHDA and SQIVND (reference sequence). This CDR3 spans 14 amino acids. V was trimmed by 5 bases and J by 2 bases, leaving 13 bases between them. CDR3 bases: TGTGCCAGTAGTGAGTGGGGGCCTACCTACGAGCAGTACTTC. Its translation: CASSEWGPTYEQYF. Full variable domain (remainder filled in from reference TRBV19 and TRBJ2-7): DGGITQSPKYLFRKEGQNVTLSCEQNLNHDAMYWYRQDPGQGLRLIYYSQIVNDFQKGDIAEGYSVSREKKESFPLTVTSAQKNPTAFYLCASSEWGPTYEQYFGPGTRLTVT.

CDR3 sequence: CASRIAGQGSEQYF. The CDR3 DNA reads TGCGCCAGCAGGATAGCGGGACAGGGGAGCGAGCAGTACTTC. The chain couples TRBV5-1 to TRBJ2-7, with TRBD1 matching over 10 bases. The CDR3 covers 14 residues. Germline V gene data show CDR1 as SGHRS and CDR2 as YFSETQ. J gave up 6 bases and V 5 bases, and 8 bases lay outside the gene matches.

The chain joins TRBV29-1 to TRBJ2-2, with TRBD2 identical over 7 bases. Germline-derived CDR1 and CDR2 are SQVTM and ANQGSEA. The CDR3 is 11 amino acids. The CDR3 bases are TGCGGGGGGGGTTCCACCGGGGAGCTGTTTTTT. Translating it yields CGGGSTGELFF.

The chain recombines TRBV15 with TRBJ2-7, with TRBD1 matching 7 bases. V dropped 0 bases and J dropped 3; count of bases not matched to a gene: 5. Germline assignment: CDR1 LNHNV and CDR2 YYDKDF (reference sequence). The CDR3 covers 15 residues. The CDR3 is CATSRETGRYYEQYF. CDR3 nucleotides: TGTGCCACCAGCAGAGAGACAGGGAGATACTACGAGCAGTACTTC.

J is TRBJ2-5 and V is TRBV2; D perhaps matches TRBD2 (5 bases). The CDR3 length is 14 residues. Germline assignment: CDR1 SNHLY and CDR2 FYNNEI. Trimming left V 5 bases short and J 1 base short, with 11 bases between. The CDR3: CASSSRTSQETQYF. The CDR3 region has the DNA TGTGCCAGCAGTTCCCGTACTAGCCAAGAGACCCAGTACTTC. Full variable domain (rest looked up from reference TRBV2 and TRBJ2-5): EPEVTQTPSHQVTQMGQEVILRCVPISNHLYFYWYRQILGQKVEFLVSFYNNEISEKSEIFDDQFSVERPDGSNFTLKIRSTKLEDSAMYFCASSSRTSQETQYFGPGTRLLVL.

The DNA for the CDR3 is TGCGCCAGCAGTCGGGACTGGGGAGAGACCCAGTACTTC. It translates to CASSRDWGETQYF. This sequence joins TRBV5-1 and TRBJ2-5; possible D gene TRBD2, 6 bases. CDR3 length equals 13 residues. Trimming took off 5 bases at V and 4 bases at J, with 12 bases between the two ends. From germline, CDR1 is SGHRS and CDR2 YFSETQ.

This clone was observed a handful of times. CDR3 amino acids: CASTEQGPGRDPVEPLHF. The CDR3 nucleotides are TGTGCCAGCACCGAACAGGGTCCCGGCAGGGACCCGGTGGAACCCCTCCACTTT. The rearrangement links TRBV6-4 to TRBJ1-6; D possibly corresponds to TRBD1 (6 bases). The CDR3 runs 18 residues. Trimming took off 7 bases at V and 12 bases at J, with 31 bases between the two ends. Germline V gene lookup returns CDR1 MRHNA and CDR2 SNTAGT.

V usage is TRBV28 and J usage is TRBJ1-2; 7 nucleotides agree with TRBD1. Germline lookup yields CDR1 MDHEN and CDR2 SYDVKM. CDR3 length: 15 amino acids. The V and J ends lost 2 bases and 4 bases, in that order; junction bases with no gene match: 7. This chain's CDR3 is CASSLGQGVLYGYTF. The CDR3 DNA sequence: TGTGCCAGCAGTTTAGGGCAGGGGGTTCTCTATGGCTACACCTTC.

The chain has TRBV5-1 and TRBJ2-5; TRBD1 aligns across 8 bases. Germline CDR1 reads SGHRS; CDR2 reads YFSETQ. This CDR3 has 15 amino acids. Trimming cost V 4 bases and J 1 base; bases outside gene matches: 6. The CDR3 here is CASSPGQAIQETQYF. The CDR3 bases are TGCGCCAGCAGCCCGGGACAGGCGATCCAAGAGACCCAGTACTTC.

The V and J genes are TRBV5-1 and TRBJ2-3; D is ambiguous. Germline-derived CDR1 and CDR2 are SGHRS and YFSETQ. Trimming pared 0 bases from V and 3 bases from J, leaving 11 bases between. The CDR3 length is 15 residues. In DNA form, the CDR3 reads TGCGCCAGCAGCTTGGGTCTAGTTCATACAGATACGCAGTATTTT. It is translated as CASSLGLVHTDTQYF.

This clone was detected only a few times. The rearrangement uses TRBV7-9 and TRBJ1-1, with 8 bases identical to TRBD1. Germline assignment: CDR1 SEHNR and CDR2 FQNEAQ (reference sequence). The CDR3 has 13 amino acids. Trimming cost V 6 bases and J 10 bases; bases outside gene matches: 10. The CDR3 bases are TGTGCCAGCAGGGACAGGGATCGGAGTCGAGCTTTCTTT. It is translated as CASRDRDRSRAFF.

The J gene is TRBJ2-7, the V gene TRBV7-2; D gene uncertain. From germline, CDR1 is SGHTA and CDR2 FQGNSA. Trimming cost V 7 bases and J 1 base, with 20 bases left between them. The CDR3 runs to 16 residues. Written as DNA, the CDR3 is TGTGCCAGCATTGGTACCTATATTTTACCATCCTACGAGCAGTACTTC. Translating gives CASIGTYILPSYEQYF.

The chain has TRBV18 and TRBJ2-7; 7 nucleotides align to TRBD1. Germline CDR1 is KGHSH and CDR2 is LQKENI. The V segment lost 6 bases and the J segment 0 bases; nucleotides outside the gene matches: 2. CDR3 size: 13 residues. The CDR3 DNA reads TGTGCCAGCTCCGGGACAGACTCCTACGAGCAGTACTTC. Residues: CASSGTDSYEQYF.

The chain carries TRBV23-1 and TRBJ2-3; 7 positions agree with TRBD2. TRBV23-1 is an ORF for which the function is uncertain. The V segment lost 1 base and the J segment 6 bases; nucleotides outside the gene matches: 10. This CDR3 comprises 16 residues. The CDR3 is CASSQWRGLKGDTQYF. CDR3 DNA: TGCGCCAGCAGTCAATGGCGGGGGTTGAAAGGGGATACGCAGTATTTT.